The clone carrying this TCR beta chain was counted only a few times. Its antigen is unidentified. The CDR3 length is 13 residues. CDR1 is SGHNT, CDR2 YYREEE, per germline (reference sequence). With 4 bases removed from V and 9 bases from J, the gap between germline ends came to 17 bases. The record originates from a study of Graves' ophthalmopathy and Graves' hyperthyroidism. Transcripts of RNA were the source for amplifying TCR beta CDR3 regions. Following a first-round RT-PCR that used HTBI primers, a second-round multiplex PCR was carried out. MiXCR, applied by TCRdb to the multiplex PCR reads, yields one record per CDR3 protein. This sample yields more than 1,000,000 distinct CDR3 sequences, of which about two fifths are seen a single time; 11% belongs to the top ten. Broader study findings: Ophthalmopathy progression was predicted by the model at 60% to 71% sensitivity and approximately 72% specificity.

The sequencing input was peripheral blood or thyroid tissue (not recorded which). This TCR derives from an adult man with Graves' hyperthyroidism. The chain is built from TRBV5-4 and TRBJ2-7, with D possibly being TRBD1 or TRBD2 (5 bases each). The CDR3 DNA reads as TGTGCCAGCAGCGCCGGGACCGGGGTTGGGCAGTACTTC. Amino acids: CASSAGTGVGQYF.